This T cell receptor (beta chain) was found in a study of T cell changes during pregnancy in multiple sclerosis (dated by TCRdb to between 2018 and 2021). At the level of the whole study: Changes in the T cell repertoire over the course of pregnancy were examined in this study in women with multiple sclerosis.

The library was prepared using the immunoSEQ multiplex PCR assay. TCRdb took over this immuneACCESS table, retaining in-frame rearrangements with V and J assigned. Such tables are incomplete; in checked studies, under half of the missing clones stem from an unresolved V gene, and the remainder is unexplained. The sample records some 39,000 clones, approximately 90% of which are singletons. About 0.35% of the sample lies in the top ten. On this clone itself: Which antigen it targets is not known. The record has no base qualities; no much larger clone is one base away.

Reading from cysteine to phenylalanine, the CDR3 counts 14 amino acids. Kept here is only the CDR3 DNA, which spans 42 bases and is read in frame from base 1. The germline V gene (reference sequence) supplies CDR1 SEHNR and CDR2 FQNEAQ. V and J lose 2 bases and 6 bases, and a span of 13 bases separates them. This receptor chain uses TRBV7-9 and TRBJ1-2; possibly the D gene is TRBD1, per 5 matching bases. The sequencing here drew on CD4+ T cells from peripheral blood mononuclear cells, taken in the third trimester of pregnancy. This clonotype was obtained from a female donor in good health, enrolled as a control in a pregnancy study. CDR3 loop: CASSLFGTGDGYTF. The sequence in DNA is TGTGCCAGCAGCTTATTCGGGACGGGGGATGGCTACACCTTC.